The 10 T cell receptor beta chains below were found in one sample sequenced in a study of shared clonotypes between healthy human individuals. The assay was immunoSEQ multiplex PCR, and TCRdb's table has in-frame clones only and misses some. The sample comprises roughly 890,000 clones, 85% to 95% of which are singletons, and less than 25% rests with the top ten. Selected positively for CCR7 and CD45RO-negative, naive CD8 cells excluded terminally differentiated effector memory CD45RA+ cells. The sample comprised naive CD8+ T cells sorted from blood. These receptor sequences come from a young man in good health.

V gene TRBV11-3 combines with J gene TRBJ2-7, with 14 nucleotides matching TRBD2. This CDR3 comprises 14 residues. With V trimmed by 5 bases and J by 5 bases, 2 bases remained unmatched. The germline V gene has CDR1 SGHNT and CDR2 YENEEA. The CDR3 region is CASSGTSGSDEQYF. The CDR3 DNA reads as TGTGCCAGCAGCGGGACTAGCGGGAGTGACGAGCAGTACTTC.

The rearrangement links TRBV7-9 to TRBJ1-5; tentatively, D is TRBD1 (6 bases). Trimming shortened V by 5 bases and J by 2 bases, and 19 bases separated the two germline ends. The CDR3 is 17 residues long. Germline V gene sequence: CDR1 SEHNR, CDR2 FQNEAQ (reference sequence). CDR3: CASSNTGMEVRNQPQHF. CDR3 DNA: TGTGCCAGCAGCAATACAGGGATGGAGGTTCGCAATCAGCCCCAGCATTTT.

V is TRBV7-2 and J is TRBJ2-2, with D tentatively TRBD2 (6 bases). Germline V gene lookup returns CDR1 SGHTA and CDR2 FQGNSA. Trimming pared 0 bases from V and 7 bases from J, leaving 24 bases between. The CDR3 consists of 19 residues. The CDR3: CASSLALLWGRPRGGELFF. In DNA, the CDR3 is TGTGCCAGCAGCTTAGCGCTTTTGTGGGGCCGCCCGCGGGGCGGGGAGCTGTTTTTT.

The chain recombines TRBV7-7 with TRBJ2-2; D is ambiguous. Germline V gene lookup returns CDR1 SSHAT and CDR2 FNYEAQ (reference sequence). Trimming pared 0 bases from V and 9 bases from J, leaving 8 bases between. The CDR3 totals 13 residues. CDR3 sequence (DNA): TGTGCCAGCAGCTTAGCCCGAAAACGGGAGCTGTTTTTT. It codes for CASSLARKRELFF. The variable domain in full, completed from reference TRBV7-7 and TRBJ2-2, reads GAGVSQSPRYKVTKRGQDVTLRCDPISSHATLYWYQQALGQGPEFLTYFNYEAQPDKSGLPSDRFSAERPEGSISTLTIQRTEQRDSAMYRCASSLARKRELFFGEGSRLTVL.

The CDR3 DNA sequence: TGTGCCAGCAGCTTAGACGCGGCCTCCTACAATGAGCAGTTCTTC. Translation: CASSLDAASYNEQFF. The rearrangement uses TRBV7-6 and TRBJ2-1; D unclear. V shed 1 base and J shed 0 bases, with 7 bases lying between them. The CDR3 totals 15 residues. The germline V gene has CDR1 SGHVS and CDR2 FNYEAQ.

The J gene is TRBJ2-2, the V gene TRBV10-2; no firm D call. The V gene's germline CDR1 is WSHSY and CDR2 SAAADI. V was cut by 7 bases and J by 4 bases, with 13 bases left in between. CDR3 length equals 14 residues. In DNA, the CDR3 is TGCGCCAGCACACCAAGTATTTTCACCGGGGAGCTGTTTTTT. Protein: CASTPSIFTGELFF.

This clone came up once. In nucleotides, the CDR3 is TGTGCCAGCAGCTTGAGTCGGGGGGGGGAGACCCAGTACTTC. Protein sequence: CASSLSRGGETQYF. The V call is TRBV5-4, the J call TRBJ2-5, with 8 positions matching TRBD2. CDR3 length equals 14 residues. Per germline, CDR1 SGHNT and CDR2 YYREEE (reference sequence). V gave up 1 base and J gave up 5 bases; unmatched junction bases: 4.

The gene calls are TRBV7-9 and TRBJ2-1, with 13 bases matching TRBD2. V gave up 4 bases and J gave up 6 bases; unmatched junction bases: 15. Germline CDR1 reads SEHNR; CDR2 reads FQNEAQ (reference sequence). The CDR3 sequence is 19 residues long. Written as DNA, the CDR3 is TGTGCCAGCAGCTCGGGGACTAGCGGGATAAGTTACGTGGGCAATGAGCAGTTCTTC. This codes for CASSSGTSGISYVGNEQFF.

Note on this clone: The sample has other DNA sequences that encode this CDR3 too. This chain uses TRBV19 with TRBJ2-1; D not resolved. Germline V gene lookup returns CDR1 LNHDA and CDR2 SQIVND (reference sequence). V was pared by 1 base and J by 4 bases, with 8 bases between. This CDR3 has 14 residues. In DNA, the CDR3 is TGTGCCAGTAGTATAGCTGGCAGTTACAATGAGCAGTTCTTC. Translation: CASSIAGSYNEQFF.

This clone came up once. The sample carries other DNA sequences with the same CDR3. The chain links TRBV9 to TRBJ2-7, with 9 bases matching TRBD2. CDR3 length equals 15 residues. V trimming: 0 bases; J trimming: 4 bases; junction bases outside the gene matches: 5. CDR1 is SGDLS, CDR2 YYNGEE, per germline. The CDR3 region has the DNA TGTGCCAGCAGCGTAGGGTCTAGCGGGACTTACGAGCAGTACTTC. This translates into CASSVGSSGTYEQYF.